This T cell receptor beta chain emerged from a study of regulatory T cells in long-lasting Graves disease. Study-wide background: A definition of persistent Graves' disease required over 5 years of antithyroid drugs plus positive TSH receptor antibodies.

Time point indicated: persistent/refractory GD, antithyroid drugs over 5 years with positive TRAb. PBMCs provided the RNA from which the TCR library was made. CDR1 and CDR2 (germline): MDHEN, SYDVKM. The length of the CDR3 is 14 residues. V was clipped by 2 bases and J by 4 bases, with 11 bases between them. Regarding the study as a whole: Since the sample size was small, accuracy may have been reduced.

The authors built TCR beta libraries using iRepertoire HTBI primers and Arm-PCR of CDR3 regions. TCRdb reanalysed the multiplex PCR reads using MiXCR and keeps one entry per CDR3 protein. The sample contains some 430,000 distinct CDR3 sequences, about 22% of which appear only once. Ten or more counts support this clonotype. The antigen is not known. The V call is TRBV28, the J call TRBJ2-5, with D hard to call. The starting material was peripheral blood mononuclear cells (PBMCs), obtained when the disease was refractory, from a patient treated with antithyroid drugs. The TCR comes from a female donor with Graves disease. The CDR3 reads CASSLRLPLETQYF. CDR3 in DNA: TGTGCCAGCAGTTTACGCCTACCCTTAGAGACCCAGTACTTC.